This entry lists 21 T cell receptor beta chains sequenced from one sample in a study of identical twins. TCRdb analysed the 5' RACE reads with MiXCR anew, one entry per CDR3 protein. This sample yields 100,000 to 110,000 distinct CDR3 sequences, of which 5.5% to 7% are seen a single time; roughly 12% belongs to the top ten. Sequenced material: memory T cells sorted from blood. The receptors stem from a woman aged 45-60 years in good health.

The table lists this clonotype with many counts. The genes are TRBV20-1 and TRBJ1-3; no firm D call. This CDR3 has 12 residues. Germline CDR1 DFQATT, CDR2 SNEGSKA (reference sequence). V was pared by 1 base and J by 8 bases, with 9 bases between. The DNA for the CDR3 is TGCAGTGCTAGAGGCATCTTTGACACCATATATTTT. It specifies CSARGIFDTIYF.

In this sample, this clonotype turned up many times. The gene calls are TRBV29-1 and TRBJ1-1; the D is unclear. Germline V gives CDR1 SQVTM, CDR2 ANQGSEA. The length of the CDR3 is 15 residues. Trimming removed 0 bases from V and 5 bases from J, with 16 bases in between. The CDR3 here is CSVEDLRSGGTEAFF. The DNA for the CDR3 is TGCAGCGTTGAAGATCTTCGTTCGGGTGGAACTGAAGCTTTCTTT.

This clonotype has a single count. The rearrangement links TRBV25-1 to TRBJ2-1; 7 nucleotides align to TRBD2. J gave up 6 bases and V 7 bases, and 6 bases lay outside the gene matches. This CDR3 has 13 residues. Germline loops: CDR1 MGHDK, CDR2 SYGVNS. The CDR3 is CASTGLGRNEQFF. The CDR3 coding sequence is TGTGCCAGCACCGGACTAGGGCGCAATGAGCAGTTCTTC. The full variable domain, in which reference TRBV25-1 and TRBJ2-1 provide the parts outside the CDR3, is EADIYQTPRYLVIGTGKKITLECSQTMGHDKMYWYQQDPGMELHLIHYSYGVNSTEKGDLSSESTVSRIRTEHFPLTLESARPSHTSQYLCASTGLGRNEQFFGPGTRLTVL.

This clonotype was counted at least ten times. The chain is built from TRBV3-1 and TRBJ2-5; D unresolved. The V and J ends lost 1 base and 4 bases respectively, with 16 bases between them. CDR1 is LGHDT, CDR2 YNNKEL, per germline (reference sequence). This CDR3 region has 16 residues. Written as DNA, the CDR3 is TGTGCCAGCAGCCAAGGTGGGCGAGTGATACCAGAGACCCAGTACTTC. It codes for CASSQGGRVIPETQYF.

This clonotype was counted a few times. This chain connects TRBV2 to TRBJ1-2, with D hard to call. Germline loops: CDR1 SNHLY, CDR2 FYNNEI. Trimming cost V 3 bases and J 4 bases, with 9 bases left between them. This CDR3 spans 13 amino acids. CDR3 residues: CASSDSQVYGYTF. The CDR3 DNA is TGTGCCAGCAGTGACAGCCAGGTCTATGGCTACACCTTC.

There are many counts of this clonotype. The J gene is TRBJ2-3, the V gene TRBV10-3, with TRBD1 identical over 7 bases. Losses at the gene ends were 11 bases for V and 6 bases for J; bases not matched to a gene: 8. Per germline, CDR1 ENHRY and CDR2 SYGVKD. The CDR3 spans 12 residues. CDR3 DNA: TGTGCCGCCCAGGGGGATAAGGATACGCAGTATTTT. Residues: CAAQGDKDTQYF.

This clonotype was recorded at least ten times. The rearrangement joins TRBV27 to TRBJ2-5; TRBD2 matches at 12 bases. The ends lost 6 bases at V and 1 base at J; junction bases unmatched: 9. The CDR3 sequence is 17 residues long. The germline V gene has CDR1 MNHEY and CDR2 SMNVEV (reference sequence). The CDR3 DNA is TGTGCCAGCAGCCGACTCCCGACTAGCGGGAGCCAAGAGACCCAGTACTTC. It encodes CASSRLPTSGSQETQYF.

This clonotype turned up a few times. V gene TRBV9 combines with J gene TRBJ2-7, with D possibly being TRBD2 (6 bases). The V end lost 2 bases, the J end lost 2 bases, and 11 bases lay between the germline ends. This CDR3 spans 14 amino acids. The germline gives CDR1 SGDLS, CDR2 YYNGEE. CDR3 DNA sequence: TGTGCCAGCAGCGTGGAGGGGCGACCCTACGAGCAGTACTTC. Translated, it gives CASSVEGRPYEQYF.

This clonotype was recorded many times. The chain is built from TRBV20-1 and TRBJ2-1; the match to TRBD2 covers 9 bases. CDR1 and CDR2 from the germline V gene are DFQATT and SNEGSKA (reference sequence). J gave up 8 bases and V 3 bases, and 11 bases lay outside the gene matches. This CDR3 has 15 amino acids. The CDR3 sequence: CSASKGSGSRDEQFF. CDR3 coding DNA: TGCAGTGCTAGCAAAGGTAGCGGGAGCCGGGATGAGCAGTTCTTC.

In this sample, this clonotype turned up many times. The gene calls are TRBV15 and TRBJ1-2; 7 bases match TRBD1. This CDR3 region has 16 residues. J gave up 6 bases and V 0 bases, and 10 bases lay outside the gene matches. CDR1 LNHNV and CDR2 YYDKDF come from the germline V gene (reference sequence). The CDR3 DNA sequence: TGTGCCACCAGCAGAGACTCTCTGGACAGGAAACATGGCTACACCTTC. Its translation: CATSRDSLDRKHGYTF.

This clonotype was detected many times. The chain carries TRBV15 and TRBJ2-3, with 9 bases aligning to TRBD2. Germline V gives CDR1 LNHNV, CDR2 YYDKDF (reference sequence). V lost 1 base, J lost 3 bases, and 5 bases stayed unmatched. The CDR3 runs 16 residues. The CDR3 sequence is CATSRAGTSLTDTQYF. The DNA for the CDR3 is TGTGCCACCAGCAGAGCCGGGACTAGCCTAACAGATACGCAGTATTTT.

This clonotype has at least ten counts. The rearrangement uses TRBV28 and TRBJ2-1; maybe TRBD2 (5 bases). Germline CDR1 is MDHEN and CDR2 is SYDVKM. Trimming shortened V by 2 bases and J by 8 bases, and 16 bases separated the two germline ends. The CDR3 spans 15 residues. Written as DNA, the CDR3 is TGTGCCAGCAGTTTAACGGGGTCGAAGGGCGATGAGCAGTTCTTC. As protein: CASSLTGSKGDEQFF. Full variable domain (outside the CDR3, taken from reference TRBV28 and TRBJ2-1): DVKVTQSSRYLVKRTGEKVFLECVQDMDHENMFWYRQDPGLGLRLIYFSYDVKMKEKGDIPEGYSVSREKKERFSLILESASTNQTSMYLCASSLTGSKGDEQFFGPGTRLTVL.

This clonotype was observed at least ten times. The V and J genes are TRBV4-1 and TRBJ2-6; D call uncertain. V shed 0 bases and J shed 1 base, with 7 bases lying between them. CDR1 MGHRA and CDR2 YSYEKL come from the germline V gene. The CDR3 consists of 16 residues. The CDR3 protein is CASSQDDFSGANVLTF. The CDR3 DNA sequence: TGCGCCAGCAGCCAAGATGATTTTTCTGGGGCCAACGTCCTGACTTTC.

Ten or more counts support this clonotype. The chain has TRBV5-1 and TRBJ2-1, with D tentatively TRBD2 (7 bases). The germline gives CDR1 SGHRS, CDR2 YFSETQ. This CDR3 region has 14 residues. The V end was cut by 7 bases, the J end by 7 bases, with 18 bases between. The DNA of the CDR3 is TGCGCCAGCTTCCCGGCGGGGGCAAGGAATGAGCAGTTCTTC. Amino acids: CASFPAGARNEQFF. Full variable domain (rest looked up from reference TRBV5-1 and TRBJ2-1): KAGVTQTPRYLIKTRGQQVTLSCSPISGHRSVSWYQQTPGQGLQFLFEYFSETQRNKGNFPGRFSGRQFSNSRSEMNVSTLELGDSALYLCASFPAGARNEQFFGPGTRLTVL.

In this sample, this clonotype turned up many times. CDR3: CATSDPRDSRAYTGELFF. CDR3 nucleotide sequence: TGTGCCACCAGTGATCCCCGGGACTCACGTGCGTACACCGGGGAGCTGTTTTTT. This rearrangement joins TRBV24-1 to TRBJ2-2; D is perhaps TRBD2 (6 bases). Trimming stripped 3 bases from V and 3 bases from J, with 19 bases between. Germline values: CDR1 KGHDR, CDR2 SFDVKD. This CDR3 has 18 amino acids.

This clonotype was seen at least ten times. The chain combines TRBV29-1 with TRBJ1-1; 7 positions agree with TRBD1. CDR1 SQVTM and CDR2 ANQGSEA come from the germline V gene. The CDR3 is 12 amino acids. The junction had 4 bases not matched to a gene; V was cut back by 5 bases and J by 4 bases. In nucleotides, the CDR3 is TGCAGCGTTCAGGGGGGAAGCACTGAAGCTTTCTTT. Its translation: CSVQGGSTEAFF.

At least ten counts were recorded for this clonotype. The chain combines TRBV6-5 with TRBJ2-7, with 7 bases that match TRBD2. CDR1 and CDR2 from the germline V gene are MNHEY and SVGAGI. V lost 1 base, J lost 3 bases, and 12 bases stayed unmatched. The CDR3 totals 17 residues. This CDR3 reads CASSYYLTSRPNYEQYV. As DNA, the CDR3 is TGTGCCAGCAGTTACTATCTGACTAGCCGACCCAACTACGAGCAGTACGTC.

V usage is TRBV20-1 and J usage is TRBJ1-2, with 9 bases aligning to TRBD1. The length of the CDR3 is 13 residues. The trim removed 2 bases at V and 5 bases at J, leaving 3 bases unmatched. Germline assignment: CDR1 DFQATT and CDR2 SNEGSKA (reference sequence). CDR3 sequence reads: CSARSGQGYGYTF. The DNA for the CDR3 is TGCAGTGCTAGATCGGGACAGGGATATGGCTACACCTTC.

The CDR3 spells CASSDQPGTGGMKACEQYF. The CDR3 DNA reads TGCGCCAGCAGTGATCAACCCGGGACAGGGGGGATGAAAGCCTGCGAGCAGTACTTC. This chain connects TRBV10-2 to TRBJ2-7; TRBD1 aligns across 11 bases. Germline lookup yields CDR1 WSHSY and CDR2 SAAADI. There are 19 residues in the CDR3. V lost 3 bases and J lost 6; bases outside the gene matches: 19.

This rearrangement joins TRBV10-2 to TRBJ1-6; D unresolved. The length of the CDR3 is 16 residues. Trimming pared 2 bases from V and 0 bases from J, leaving 8 bases between. CDR1 and CDR2 (germline): WSHSY, SAAADI. CDR3 region: CASSEVGSSYNSPLHF. The CDR3 nucleotides read TGCGCCAGCAGTGAGGTTGGGAGCTCCTATAATTCACCCCTCCACTTT.

This clonotype has ten or more counts. The chain recombines TRBV5-1 with TRBJ1-2; D is perhaps TRBD1 (6 bases). This CDR3 is 15 amino acids long. Looked up from germline, CDR1 is SGHRS and CDR2 is YFSETQ. With 3 bases removed from V and 8 bases from J, the gap between germline ends came to 20 bases. In DNA form, the CDR3 reads TGCGCCAGCAGCTCCAACCCCACTGGGGGCAGGGGCTACACCTTC. This gives the protein CASSSNPTGGRGYTF. Based on the CDR3 plus reference TRBV5-1 and TRBJ1-2, the full variable domain is KAGVTQTPRYLIKTRGQQVTLSCSPISGHRSVSWYQQTPGQGLQFLFEYFSETQRNKGNFPGRFSGRQFSNSRSEMNVSTLELGDSALYLCASSSNPTGGRGYTFGSGTRLTVV.